Listed below are T cell receptor beta chains from one sample, sequenced in a study of technical replicates of blood from several donors. Only in-frame clones appear in the TCRdb table, and some are missing; sequencing was by immunoSEQ multiplex PCR. Of 68,000 or so clones in the sample, around 91% are singletons; the top ten hold 0.38%. The sequencing sample was made of T cells isolated from PBMCs. All receptors come from a human donor in good health. CDR3s include the opening cysteine and the closing phenylalanine or tryptophan. Each record gives: clone size, V gene, J gene, CDR3 length, D gene, CDR3 DNA, CDR3 protein. The D gene is left open where the match is weak. Clone size is shown for a subset of rows, as once, few, many or a class of expanded clone.

clone size: -; V gene: TRBV4-1; J gene: TRBJ2-7; CDR3 length: 14; D gene: -; CDR3 DNA: TGCGCCAGCAGCCAAGAATCGGGACTCTACGAGCAGTACTTC; CDR3 protein: CASSQESGLYEQYF
clone size: -; V gene: TRBV27; J gene: TRBJ2-7; CDR3 length: 14; D gene: -; CDR3 DNA: TGTGCCAGCAGTTTGAAAGCGGATATCTACGAGCAGTACTTC; CDR3 protein: CASSLKADIYEQYF
clone size: -; V gene: TRBV4-1; J gene: TRBJ2-5; CDR3 length: 14; D gene: TRBD1; CDR3 DNA: TGCGCCAGCAGCCAGGGGACAGAACAAGAGACCCAGTACTTC; CDR3 protein: CASSQGTEQETQYF
clone size: -; V gene: TRBV5-6; J gene: TRBJ2-7; CDR3 length: 13; D gene: -; CDR3 DNA: TGTGCCAGCAGCCTAGACAGGTCCTACGAGCAGTACTTC; CDR3 protein: CASSLDRSYEQYF
clone size: -; V gene: TRBV11-3; J gene: TRBJ2-3; CDR3 length: 13; D gene: TRBD2; CDR3 DNA: TGTGCCAGCAGGGGACTAGCCACAGATACGCAGTATTTT; CDR3 protein: CASRGLATDTQYF
clone size: -; V gene: TRBV11-3; J gene: TRBJ2-7; CDR3 length: 13; D gene: -; CDR3 DNA: TGTGCCAGCAGCTTAAAACAGGACTACGAGCAGTACTTC; CDR3 protein: CASSLKQDYEQYF
clone size: -; V gene: TRBV19; J gene: TRBJ2-1; CDR3 length: 13; D gene: -; CDR3 DNA: TGTGCCAGTAGTACCCCCTTATACAATGAGCAGTTCTTC; CDR3 protein: CASSTPLYNEQFF
clone size: -; V gene: TRBV27; J gene: TRBJ1-2; CDR3 length: 12; D gene: -; CDR3 DNA: TGTGCCAGCAGATCAGAAGGGGCGGGCTACACCTTC; CDR3 protein: CASRSEGAGYTF
clone size: -; V gene: TRBV7-9; J gene: TRBJ2-3; CDR3 length: 15; D gene: -; CDR3 DNA: TGTGCCAGCAGCTTAGATCTGGCCGGCACAGATACGCAGTATTTT; CDR3 protein: CASSLDLAGTDTQYF
clone size: once; V gene: TRBV11-2; J gene: TRBJ1-2; CDR3 length: 13; D gene: -; CDR3 DNA: TGTGCCAGCAGCTTATCTGGGGAGCTAGGCTACACCTTC; CDR3 protein: CASSLSGELGYTF
clone size: -; V gene: TRBV19; J gene: TRBJ2-7; CDR3 length: 15; D gene: TRBD1; CDR3 DNA: TGTGCCAGTAGTATTAACGACAGGGTCTCCTACGAGCAGTACTTC; CDR3 protein: CASSINDRVSYEQYF